A selection of T cell receptor beta chains follows, all from one sample in a study of human T cells and chemical hapten exposure. One entry per CDR3 protein, called by TCRdb with MiXCR from the RACE reads. This table has 70,000 to 90,000 distinct CDR3 sequences, 10% to 11% appearing once. This material consisted of whole blood, taken in connection with sensitization to the hapten diphenylcyclopropenone (DPC). These receptor sequences come from a woman between 50 and 59 years old with alopecia areata. Some clones in this sample may be carry-over from other donors' samples. Both conserved end residues are part of each CDR3. Fields, in order: J gene, V gene, CDR3 protein.

>TRBJ2-5|TRBV20-1
CSGTVQETQYF
>TRBJ1-5|TRBV6-2/TRBV6-3
CASSYPGGFQPQHF
>TRBJ2-7|TRBV20-1
CSASARTGVWEQYF
>TRBJ1-1|TRBV5-1
CASSPGSMNTEAFF
>TRBJ2-3|TRBV27
CASSVGQGTKTQYF
>TRBJ2-7|TRBV12-3/TRBV12-4
CASSSRGWLYF
>TRBJ2-1|TRBV12-3/TRBV12-4
CASSSSAGGRNEQFF
>TRBJ2-7|TRBV6-2/TRBV6-3
CASRGNYEQYF
>TRBJ2-5|TRBV29-1
CSVDGASGKETQYF
>TRBJ2-5|TRBV6-2/TRBV6-3
CASSSAGARETQYF
>TRBJ1-5|TRBV5-1
CASSPGGYQPQHF
>TRBJ2-6|TRBV28
CASSPLGTGANVLTF
>TRBJ2-5|TRBV12-3/TRBV12-4
CASSFDGTYQETQYF
>TRBJ1-2|TRBV3-1
CASSPPGQGDYGYTF
>TRBJ2-1|TRBV6-2/TRBV6-3
CASSPWDREGNEQFF
>TRBJ2-3|TRBV18
CASSPDRGPTDTQYF
>TRBJ1-5|TRBV7-9
CASSLSGQDNQPQHF
>TRBJ2-7|TRBV2
CASLPSGSSYEQYF
>TRBJ1-3|TRBV4-2
CASSQAVGPGGNTIYF
>TRBJ2-7|TRBV30
CAWSLLAGGPGEQYF
>TRBJ2-3|TRBV18
CASSPGQGVSDTQYF
>TRBJ2-7|TRBV7-7
CASSFPGGSGSYEQYF
>TRBJ2-3|TRBV6-2/TRBV6-3
CASSYSRLGRTQYF
>TRBJ2-1|TRBV7-3
CASSLTPAGAGNEQFF
>TRBJ2-3|TRBV7-6
CASSSPSGGAGTDTQYF
>TRBJ1-2|TRBV28
CASRGQGTTNYGYTF
>TRBJ1-5|TRBV30
CAWSRDRGVNQPQHF